These 4 T cell receptor beta chains share one sample of origin, sequenced in a study of blood T cell repertoires in COVID-19. Assay used: immunoSEQ multiplex PCR; TCRdb lists only in-frame clones, some missing. The data contain around 700,000 clones, approximately 90% of them singletons. Source material: peripheral blood. These receptors originate from a young woman with acute or convalescent COVID-19.

J is TRBJ1-1 and V is TRBV7-9; the D is unclear. V lost 0 bases, J lost 3 bases, and 8 bases lay in between. This CDR3 is built from 14 residues. The germline CDR1 and CDR2 sequences are SEHNR and FQNEAQ (reference sequence). CDR3 amino acids: CASSLAGEDTEAFF. In DNA form, the CDR3 reads TGTGCCAGCAGCTTAGCTGGGGAGGACACTGAAGCTTTCTTT.

The chain couples TRBV30 to TRBJ2-5, with 8 bases identical to TRBD2. The germline CDR1 and CDR2 sequences are GTSNPN and SVGIG (reference sequence). The CDR3 contains 13 residues. V lost 0 bases, J lost 9 bases, and 6 bases stayed unmatched. CDR3 region: CAWSVRGSGAQYF. The CDR3, as DNA: TGTGCCTGGAGTGTACGTGGTAGCGGGGCCCAGTACTTC.

This chain connects TRBV6-5 to TRBJ1-1; no clear D. Germline CDR1 MNHEY, CDR2 SVGAGI. The CDR3 runs to 15 residues. Trimming cost V 1 base and J 1 base, with 10 bases left between them. The CDR3 DNA follows: TGTGCCAGCAGTTACTTGACACCTCCGAACACTGAAGCTTTCTTT. The encoded protein is CASSYLTPPNTEAFF.

The genes are TRBV2 and TRBJ1-3; TRBD1 is a possible D gene (5 bases). In germline, CDR1 is SNHLY, CDR2 FYNNEI. V lost 3 bases, J lost 4 bases, and 13 bases lay in between. The CDR3 runs 15 residues. DNA of the CDR3: TGTGCCAGCAGTGAGGGACTGTCGGAGGGAAACACCATATATTTT. Protein sequence: CASSEGLSEGNTIYF.